The clone carrying this T cell receptor beta chain appeared a few times. The antigen is unknown. This entry belongs to a study of T-cell memory formation after mild COVID-19. Study as a whole: Most TCR clusters belonged to a single donor.

TCRdb passed the 5' RACE reads through MiXCR, listing each CDR3 protein once. Of about 430,000 distinct CDR3 sequences detected, 20% to 25% appear once; the ten largest clones hold around 8.8%. Study findings and constraints: Second-wave clones that peaked on day 37 lacked confirmed SARS-CoV-2 specificity. Clones that contracted clustered mainly in CM and EM if CD4+ and in EMRA if CD8+.

V dropped 0 bases and J dropped 7; count of bases not matched to a gene: 3. The CDR3 covers 14 residues. Germline V gene sequence: CDR1 SGHDT, CDR2 YYEEEE. This TCR was recovered from an adult woman who had mild COVID-19 (a few samples of this study predate the infection). Cell type and time point are not known. The sequencing input was PBMCs or a T cell subset sorted from them (not recorded which). The chain recombines TRBV5-6 with TRBJ1-1; 10 bases are a match to TRBD1. The CDR3 sequence is CASSLVGTGVEAFF. CDR3 bases: TGTGCCAGCAGCTTGGTTGGGACAGGGGTTGAAGCTTTCTTT.